This TCR beta chain appears in the sequencing data of a study of response to subunit inactivated influenza vaccine. Study outcomes and limitations: Few additional T cells are recruited per seasonal influenza vaccination, authors suggested.

This clonotype has more than one count but fewer than ten. Its antigen is undetermined. There are 13 residues in the CDR3. The V segment lost 3 bases and the J segment 11 bases; nucleotides outside the gene matches: 9. Germline CDR1 reads KGHSH; CDR2 reads LQKENI. TCRdb analysed the RT-PCR reads with MiXCR anew, one entry per CDR3 protein. Here the sample spans roughly 500,000 distinct CDR3 sequences, more than 15% being singletons. This specimen consisted of CD4+ T cells sorted from PBMCs, obtained approximately 25 months after vaccination. The clonotype originates from a man aged 50 to 75 who received an inactivated influenza vaccine. This chain joins TRBV18 and TRBJ1-1; TRBD1 matches 7 bases. The CDR3 bases are TGTGCCAGCTCACCCCGAACGGGACAGTCGGCTTTCTTT. This codes for CASSPRTGQSAFF.